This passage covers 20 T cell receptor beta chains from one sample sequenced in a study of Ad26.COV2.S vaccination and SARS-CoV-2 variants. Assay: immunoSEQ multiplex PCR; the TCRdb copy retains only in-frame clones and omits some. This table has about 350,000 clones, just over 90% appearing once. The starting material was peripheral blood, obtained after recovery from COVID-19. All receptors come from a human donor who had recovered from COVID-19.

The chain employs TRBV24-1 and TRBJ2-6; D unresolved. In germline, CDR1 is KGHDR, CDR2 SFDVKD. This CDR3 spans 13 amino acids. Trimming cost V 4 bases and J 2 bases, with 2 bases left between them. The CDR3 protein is CATSDPGANVLTF. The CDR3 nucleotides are TGTGCCACCAGTGACCCTGGGGCCAACGTCCTGACTTTC.

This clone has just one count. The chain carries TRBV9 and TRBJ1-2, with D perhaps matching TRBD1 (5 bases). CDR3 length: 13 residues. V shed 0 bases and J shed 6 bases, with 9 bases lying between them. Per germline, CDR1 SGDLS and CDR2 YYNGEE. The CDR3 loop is CASSVGVGDGYTF. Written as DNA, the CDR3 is TGTGCCAGCAGCGTAGGTGTGGGGGATGGCTACACCTTC.

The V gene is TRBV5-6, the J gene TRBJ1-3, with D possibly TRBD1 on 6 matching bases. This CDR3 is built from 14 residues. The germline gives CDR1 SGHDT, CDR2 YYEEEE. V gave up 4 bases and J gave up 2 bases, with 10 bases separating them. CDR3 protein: CASSDTGTGNTIYF. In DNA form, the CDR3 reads TGTGCCAGCAGCGACACAGGGACTGGAAACACCATATATTTT.

Here the CDR3 reads CASSSGQGPLFF. Written as DNA, the CDR3 is TGTGCCAGCAGCTCTGGGCAGGGTCCGCTGTTCTTC. This chain connects TRBV7-9 to TRBJ2-1, with D perhaps TRBD1 (5 bases). The CDR3 spans 12 residues. The V gene lost 4 bases and the J gene lost 15 bases, with 16 bases spanning the gap. Looked up from germline, CDR1 is SEHNR and CDR2 is FQNEAQ (reference sequence).

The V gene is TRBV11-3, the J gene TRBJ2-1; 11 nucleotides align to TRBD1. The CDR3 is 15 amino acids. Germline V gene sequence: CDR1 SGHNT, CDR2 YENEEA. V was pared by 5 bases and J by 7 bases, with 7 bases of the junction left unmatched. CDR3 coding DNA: TGTGCCAGCAGCCATTCCGGGACAGGGGGGAATGAGCAGTTCTTC. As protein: CASSHSGTGGNEQFF. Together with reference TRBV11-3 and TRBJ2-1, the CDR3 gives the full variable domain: EAGVVQSPRYKIIEKKQPVAFWCNPISGHNTLYWYLQNLGQGPELLIRYENEEAVDDSQLPKDRFSAERLKGVDSTLKIQPAELGDSAVYLCASSHSGTGGNEQFFGPGTRLTVL.

The DNA for the CDR3 is TGCGCCAGCAGCTCCACCTGGCACACAGATACGCAGTATTTT. Amino acid sequence: CASSSTWHTDTQYF. The chain uses TRBV5-1 and TRBJ2-3; D remains unclear. The CDR3 extends over 14 amino acids. The V and J ends lost 3 bases and 2 bases respectively, with 10 bases between them. Germline V gene data show CDR1 as SGHRS and CDR2 as YFSETQ.

In nucleotides, the CDR3 is TGTGCCAGCAGTTACACGGGAGTGAAGCAGTACTTC. The encoded protein is CASSYTGVKQYF. V and J are TRBV6-5 and TRBJ2-7, with a tentative D call TRBD2 (6 bases). There are 12 residues in the CDR3. Trimming took 2 bases from V and 8 from J, leaving 10 bases between them. CDR1 is MNHEY, CDR2 SVGAGI, per germline.

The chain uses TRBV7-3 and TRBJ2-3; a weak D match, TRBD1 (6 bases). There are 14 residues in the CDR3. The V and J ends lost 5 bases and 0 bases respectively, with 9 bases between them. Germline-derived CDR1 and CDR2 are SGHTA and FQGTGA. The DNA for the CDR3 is TGTGCCAGCAGCCCCGGACAGAGCACAGATACGCAGTATTTT. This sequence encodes CASSPGQSTDTQYF.

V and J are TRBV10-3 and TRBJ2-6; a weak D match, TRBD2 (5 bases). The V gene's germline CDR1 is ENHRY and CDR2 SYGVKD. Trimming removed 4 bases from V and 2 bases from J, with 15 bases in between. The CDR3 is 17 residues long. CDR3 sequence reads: CAISGEAGRTGANVLTF. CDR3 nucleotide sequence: TGTGCCATCAGTGGAGAGGCGGGTCGCACTGGGGCCAACGTCCTGACTTTC.

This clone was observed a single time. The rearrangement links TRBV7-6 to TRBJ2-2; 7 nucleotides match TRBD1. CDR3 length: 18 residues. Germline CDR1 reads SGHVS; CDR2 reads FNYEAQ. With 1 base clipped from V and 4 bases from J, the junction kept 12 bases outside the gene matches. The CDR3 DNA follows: TGTGCCAGCAGCTTAGGTTCGGACAGGTGGATCAGCACCGGGGAGCTGTTTTTT. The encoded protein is CASSLGSDRWISTGELFF.

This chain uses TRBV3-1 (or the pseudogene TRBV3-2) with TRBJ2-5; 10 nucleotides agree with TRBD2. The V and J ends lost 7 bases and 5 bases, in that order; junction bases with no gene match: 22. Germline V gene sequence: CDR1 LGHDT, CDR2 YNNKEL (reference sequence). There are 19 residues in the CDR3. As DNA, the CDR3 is TGTGCCAGCACCCCGCCGGGACTGGACCTAGCGGGGGTCAAGGAGACCCAGTACTTC. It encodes CASTPPGLDLAGVKETQYF.

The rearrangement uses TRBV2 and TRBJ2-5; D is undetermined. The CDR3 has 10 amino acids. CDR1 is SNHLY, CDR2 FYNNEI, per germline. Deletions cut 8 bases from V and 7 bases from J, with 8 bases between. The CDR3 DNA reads TGTGCCAGCGACAAGCCGACCCAGTACTTC. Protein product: CASDKPTQYF.

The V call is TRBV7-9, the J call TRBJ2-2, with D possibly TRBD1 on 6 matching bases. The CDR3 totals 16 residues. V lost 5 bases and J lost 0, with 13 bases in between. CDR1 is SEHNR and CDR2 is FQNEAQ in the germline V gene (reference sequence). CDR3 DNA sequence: TGTGCCAGCAGCCCATGGACAGCAGCGAACACCGGGGAGCTGTTTTTT. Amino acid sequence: CASSPWTAANTGELFF.

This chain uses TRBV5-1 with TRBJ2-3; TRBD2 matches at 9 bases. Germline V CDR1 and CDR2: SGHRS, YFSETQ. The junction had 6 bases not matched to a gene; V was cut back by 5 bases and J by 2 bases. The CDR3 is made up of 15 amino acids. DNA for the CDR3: TGCGCCAGCAGGGTCGGGACTAGCCCCACAGATACGCAGTATTTT. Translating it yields CASRVGTSPTDTQYF.

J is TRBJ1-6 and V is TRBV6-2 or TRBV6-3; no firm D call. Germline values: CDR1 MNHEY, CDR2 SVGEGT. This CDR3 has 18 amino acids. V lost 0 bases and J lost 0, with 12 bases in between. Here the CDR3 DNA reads TGTGCCAGCAGTTACTCGTGGCAGGAGAGCTCCTATAATTCACCCCTCCACTTT. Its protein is CASSYSWQESSYNSPLHF.

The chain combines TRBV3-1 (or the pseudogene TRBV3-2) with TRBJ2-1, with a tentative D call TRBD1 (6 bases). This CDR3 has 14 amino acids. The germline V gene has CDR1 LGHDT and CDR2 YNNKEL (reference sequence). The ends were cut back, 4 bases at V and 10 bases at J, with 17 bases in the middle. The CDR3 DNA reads TGTGCCAGCAGCCCTTATTCAGGACAGAAGGAGCAGTTCTTC. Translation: CASSPYSGQKEQFF.

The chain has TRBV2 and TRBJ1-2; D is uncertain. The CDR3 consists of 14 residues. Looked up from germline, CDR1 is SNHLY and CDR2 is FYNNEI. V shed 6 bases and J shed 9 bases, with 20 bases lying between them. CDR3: CASSRTSERWSYTF. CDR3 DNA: TGTGCCAGCAGCCGAACGTCCGAACGGTGGAGCTACACCTTC.

The chain's CDR3 is CASSTRTSGGAETQYF. Here the CDR3 DNA reads TGTGCCAGCAGTACCCGGACTAGCGGGGGGGCGGAGACCCAGTACTTC. This chain uses TRBV27 with TRBJ2-5; 15 positions agree with TRBD2. CDR3 length: 16 residues. The V gene end was trimmed by 5 bases and the J gene end by 5 bases; junction bases not matched to a gene: 6. Germline CDR1 reads MNHEY; CDR2 reads SMNVEV (reference sequence).

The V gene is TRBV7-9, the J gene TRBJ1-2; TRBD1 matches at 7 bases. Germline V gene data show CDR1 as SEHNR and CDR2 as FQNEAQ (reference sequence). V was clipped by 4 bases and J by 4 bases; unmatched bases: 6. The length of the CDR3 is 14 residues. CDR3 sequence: CASSSRDRPYGYTF. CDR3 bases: TGTGCCAGCAGCTCCCGGGACAGACCCTATGGCTACACCTTC.

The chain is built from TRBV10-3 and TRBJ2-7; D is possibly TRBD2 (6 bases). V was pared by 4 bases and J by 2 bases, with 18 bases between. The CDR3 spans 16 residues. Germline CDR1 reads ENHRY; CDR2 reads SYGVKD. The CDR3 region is CAISVEGGGIAYEQYF. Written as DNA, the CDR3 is TGTGCCATCAGTGTCGAGGGTGGGGGGATCGCCTACGAGCAGTACTTC.